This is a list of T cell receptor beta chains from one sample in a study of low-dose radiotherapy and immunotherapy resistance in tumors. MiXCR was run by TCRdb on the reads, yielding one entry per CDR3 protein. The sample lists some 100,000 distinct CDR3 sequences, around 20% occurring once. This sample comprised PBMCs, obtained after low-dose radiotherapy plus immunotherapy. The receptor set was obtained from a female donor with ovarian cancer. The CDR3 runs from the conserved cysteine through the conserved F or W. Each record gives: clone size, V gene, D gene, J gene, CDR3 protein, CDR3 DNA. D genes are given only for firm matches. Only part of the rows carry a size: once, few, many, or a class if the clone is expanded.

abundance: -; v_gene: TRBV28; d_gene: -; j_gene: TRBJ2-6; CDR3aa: CASSLFRSSGANVLTF; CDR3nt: TGTGCCAGCAGTTTATTTCGGTCCTCTGGGGCCAACGTCCTGACTTTC
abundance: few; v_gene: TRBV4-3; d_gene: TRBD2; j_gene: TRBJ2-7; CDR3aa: CASSGKGPGGPGEQYF; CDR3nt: TGCGCCAGCAGCGGAAAGGGTCCGGGAGGGCCTGGCGAGCAGTACTTC
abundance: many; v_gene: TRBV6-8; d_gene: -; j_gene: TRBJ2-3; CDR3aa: CASSERVASSTDTQYF; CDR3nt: TGTGCCAGCAGTGAACGGGTAGCGTCTAGCACAGATACGCAGTATTTT
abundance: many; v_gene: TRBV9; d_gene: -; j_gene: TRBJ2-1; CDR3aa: CASSVGGSALRNEQFF; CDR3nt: TGTGCCAGCAGCGTAGGGGGGAGCGCATTGCGCAATGAGCAGTTCTTC
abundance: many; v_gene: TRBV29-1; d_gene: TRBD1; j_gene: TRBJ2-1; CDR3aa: CSANGGTGGARRGEQFF; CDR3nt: TGCAGCGCCAACGGCGGGACAGGGGGCGCCCGCCGAGGTGAGCAGTTCTTC
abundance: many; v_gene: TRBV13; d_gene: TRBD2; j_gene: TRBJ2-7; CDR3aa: CASSAGAGEWREQYF; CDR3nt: TGTGCCAGCAGCGCTGGAGCGGGAGAGTGGCGCGAGCAGTACTTC
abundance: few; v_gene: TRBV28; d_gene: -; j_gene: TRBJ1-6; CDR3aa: CASSSFGSGLGDSPLHF; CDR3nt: TGTGCCAGCAGTTCATTTGGATCGGGACTGGGGGATTCACCCCTCCACTTT
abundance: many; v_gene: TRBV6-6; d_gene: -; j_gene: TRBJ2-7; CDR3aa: CASSYSGTYSYEQYF; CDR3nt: TGTGCCAGCAGTTACTCCGGGACATACTCCTACGAGCAGTACTTC
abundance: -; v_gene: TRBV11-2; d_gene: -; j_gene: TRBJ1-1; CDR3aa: CASSQDRLTEAFF; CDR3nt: TGTGCCAGCAGCCAAGACCGGTTAACTGAAGCTTTCTTT
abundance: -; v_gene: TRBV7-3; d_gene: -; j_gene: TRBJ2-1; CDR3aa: CASSLGRDHYEQFF; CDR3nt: TGTGCCAGCAGCTTAGGACGGGACCACTATGAGCAGTTCTTC
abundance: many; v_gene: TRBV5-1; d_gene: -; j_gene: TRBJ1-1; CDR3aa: CASSLDPNTEAFF; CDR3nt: TGTGCCAGCAGCTTAGACCCGAACACTGAAGCTTTCTTT